These T cell receptor beta chains were read from a single sample in a study of T-cell memory formation after mild COVID-19. Via MiXCR, TCRdb re-called the 5' RACE reads, giving one row per CDR3 protein. The sample has about 540,000 distinct CDR3 sequences; just over 20% are singletons. The sequenced material came from PBMCs or a T cell subset sorted from them (not recorded which). These receptor sequences come from an adult woman who had mild COVID-19 (a few samples of this study predate the infection). Cell type and time point are not known. The conserved cysteine and the conserved F or W are not part of the CDR3 here. Rows give clone size only sometimes, using once, few, many, or a class for an expanded clone.

abundance: -
j_gene: TRBJ2-7
v_gene: TRBV15
CDR3aa: ATSRDRQGMGEQY

abundance: -
j_gene: TRBJ1-4
v_gene: TRBV11-2
CDR3aa: ASSPLGGGAEKLF

abundance: once
j_gene: TRBJ2-5
v_gene: TRBV3-1
CDR3aa: ASSRGPTPGKETQY

abundance: few
j_gene: TRBJ1-1
v_gene: TRBV14
CDR3aa: ASSQATGRASF

abundance: few
j_gene: TRBJ2-3
v_gene: TRBV7-7
CDR3aa: ASSPGNRDTQY

abundance: few
j_gene: TRBJ2-2
v_gene: TRBV9
CDR3aa: ASSGGTSSPGELF

abundance: few
j_gene: TRBJ2-3
v_gene: TRBV3-1
CDR3aa: ASSRAENTQY

abundance: few
j_gene: TRBJ2-1
v_gene: TRBV7-9
CDR3aa: ASSLLEVWNEQF

abundance: few
j_gene: TRBJ1-2
v_gene: TRBV7-2
CDR3aa: ASSPGITNYGYT

abundance: -
j_gene: TRBJ2-5
v_gene: TRBV20-1
CDR3aa: SAALAAQETQY

abundance: -
j_gene: TRBJ2-1
v_gene: TRBV7-2
CDR3aa: ASSFPLAGHNMHNEQF

abundance: few
j_gene: TRBJ2-5
v_gene: TRBV29-1
CDR3aa: SVVEDRVKKTQY

abundance: -
j_gene: TRBJ1-1
v_gene: TRBV18
CDR3aa: ASSPAPGNTEAF

abundance: -
j_gene: TRBJ2-7
v_gene: TRBV20-1
CDR3aa: SARAVGLAIHEQY

abundance: -
j_gene: TRBJ2-5
v_gene: TRBV6-5
CDR3aa: ASSNTSKGGVGETQY

abundance: once
j_gene: TRBJ2-2
v_gene: TRBV9
CDR3aa: ASSVAGSTNTGELF

abundance: -
j_gene: TRBJ2-2
v_gene: TRBV7-2
CDR3aa: ASSPTAGQTNTGELF

abundance: -
j_gene: TRBJ2-5
v_gene: TRBV20-1
CDR3aa: SAGRGRETQY

abundance: -
j_gene: TRBJ1-2
v_gene: TRBV12-3/TRBV12-4
CDR3aa: ASSPGSSGYT

abundance: -
j_gene: TRBJ2-2
v_gene: TRBV30
CDR3aa: AWSVSFGGPGELF

abundance: few
j_gene: TRBJ2-5
v_gene: TRBV7-9
CDR3aa: ASSSAGVETQY

abundance: -
j_gene: TRBJ2-2
v_gene: TRBV7-7
CDR3aa: ASSLSPNTGELF

abundance: -
j_gene: TRBJ2-1
v_gene: TRBV20-1
CDR3aa: SARAVGGTPYNEQF

abundance: few
j_gene: TRBJ2-3
v_gene: TRBV19
CDR3aa: ASSGVSTDTQY

abundance: few
j_gene: TRBJ1-3
v_gene: TRBV20-1
CDR3aa: SANNPTVLGNTIY

abundance: few
j_gene: TRBJ2-2
v_gene: TRBV20-1
CDR3aa: SARTDAGSGELF

abundance: -
j_gene: TRBJ2-7
v_gene: TRBV7-2
CDR3aa: ASSWAGYEQY

abundance: -
j_gene: TRBJ2-3
v_gene: TRBV7-2
CDR3aa: ASSWRQTSDTQY

abundance: -
j_gene: TRBJ2-7
v_gene: TRBV24-1
CDR3aa: ATSDGGQGAPYEQY

abundance: few
j_gene: TRBJ2-3
v_gene: TRBV20-1
CDR3aa: SARAALADTQY

abundance: few
j_gene: TRBJ1-4
v_gene: TRBV5-6
CDR3aa: ASSFTPQTTNEKLF

abundance: -
j_gene: TRBJ1-5
v_gene: TRBV19
CDR3aa: ASSIPGLGGISNQPQH

abundance: -
j_gene: TRBJ2-7
v_gene: TRBV15
CDR3aa: ATSRTGTGSSYEQY

abundance: -
j_gene: TRBJ2-5
v_gene: TRBV27
CDR3aa: ASRALPGGKEYQETQY

abundance: few
j_gene: TRBJ1-1
v_gene: TRBV12-3/TRBV12-4
CDR3aa: ALLRVGEAF

abundance: -
j_gene: TRBJ2-7
v_gene: TRBV29-1
CDR3aa: SVEAGSGYEQY

abundance: -
j_gene: TRBJ2-3
v_gene: TRBV24-1
CDR3aa: ATSDFSGTSGTDTQY

abundance: -
j_gene: TRBJ2-6
v_gene: TRBV6-5
CDR3aa: ASSSAGSAGANVLT

abundance: few
j_gene: TRBJ2-3
v_gene: TRBV29-1
CDR3aa: SAGTSLGKDTQY

abundance: -
j_gene: TRBJ2-5
v_gene: TRBV6-5
CDR3aa: ASSNRVFQETQY

abundance: few
j_gene: TRBJ2-1
v_gene: TRBV5-1
CDR3aa: ASSLAAGKNEQF

abundance: -
j_gene: TRBJ2-5
v_gene: TRBV7-2
CDR3aa: ASSFLGLAGGITQY

abundance: few
j_gene: TRBJ1-1
v_gene: TRBV5-6
CDR3aa: ASSLVWDEAF

abundance: few
j_gene: TRBJ2-4
v_gene: TRBV3-1
CDR3aa: ASSPQQGGLAKNIQY

abundance: few
j_gene: TRBJ2-3
v_gene: TRBV5-1
CDR3aa: ASSAQGAWVTDTQY

abundance: few
j_gene: TRBJ2-7
v_gene: TRBV29-1
CDR3aa: SVVWRGSYEQY

abundance: -
j_gene: TRBJ2-3
v_gene: TRBV5-6
CDR3aa: ASSPGYWGGAGKEDTQY

abundance: few
j_gene: TRBJ2-7
v_gene: TRBV7-6
CDR3aa: ASSLRQGHEQY

abundance: -
j_gene: TRBJ1-5
v_gene: TRBV2
CDR3aa: ASTAGRKSDQPQH

abundance: -
j_gene: TRBJ1-2
v_gene: TRBV27
CDR3aa: ASSSDRVGHGYT

abundance: -
j_gene: TRBJ1-2
v_gene: TRBV24-1
CDR3aa: ATSDLRDRGPENPYGYT

abundance: few
j_gene: TRBJ2-4
v_gene: TRBV12-3/TRBV12-4
CDR3aa: ASSPDRNKNIQY

abundance: -
j_gene: TRBJ2-3
v_gene: TRBV6-1
CDR3aa: ASSDYSTVGRGSSDTQY

abundance: few
j_gene: TRBJ2-3
v_gene: TRBV20-1
CDR3aa: SARGTSGMRDTQY

abundance: -
j_gene: TRBJ1-6
v_gene: TRBV10-3
CDR3aa: AISENSGTNSPLH